This T cell receptor (beta chain) was documented in a study of regulatory T cells in long-lasting Graves disease. Study-wide points: Samples came from peripheral blood alone, without thyroid tissue. Persistent disease preferred TRBV28, TRBJ1-2 and TRBJ2-5; new disease, TRBV20-1 and TRBJ2-1. Persistent patients shared 2,500 to 3,000 public clonotypes among themselves. Newly diagnosed patients shared fewer, at roughly 970.

With 8 bases clipped from V and 6 bases from J, the junction kept 9 bases outside the gene matches. This CDR3 has 15 residues. The germline V gene has CDR1 LGHNA and CDR2 YSLEER. Time point of the sample: newly diagnosed GD, antithyroid drugs for less than 3 months. Isolated PBMC RNA provided the starting material for the TCR library. CDR3 regions were amplified by Arm-PCR using iRepertoire HTBI primers to build TCR beta libraries. TCRdb processed the multiplex PCR reads anew with MiXCR; each CDR3 protein has one entry. The sample records some 340,000 distinct CDR3 sequences, 12% being singletons. As for this clonotype: The antigen remains undetermined.

These data were also reused for a study on T cells in Graves' hyperthyroidism and ophthalmopathy. That source reports: The HTBI primer set drove a first-round RT-PCR of the TCR CDR3.

The clonotype originates from a woman aged 18-30 years with Graves disease. J is TRBJ2-5 and V is TRBV4-3; 13 positions agree with TRBD2. The starting material was peripheral blood mononuclear cells (PBMCs), obtained at new diagnosis, from a patient treated with antithyroid drugs. In DNA, the CDR3 is TGCGCCAGCGGATCCGCGGGACTAGCGGGAAAGACCCAGTACTTC. Its translation is CASGSAGLAGKTQYF.